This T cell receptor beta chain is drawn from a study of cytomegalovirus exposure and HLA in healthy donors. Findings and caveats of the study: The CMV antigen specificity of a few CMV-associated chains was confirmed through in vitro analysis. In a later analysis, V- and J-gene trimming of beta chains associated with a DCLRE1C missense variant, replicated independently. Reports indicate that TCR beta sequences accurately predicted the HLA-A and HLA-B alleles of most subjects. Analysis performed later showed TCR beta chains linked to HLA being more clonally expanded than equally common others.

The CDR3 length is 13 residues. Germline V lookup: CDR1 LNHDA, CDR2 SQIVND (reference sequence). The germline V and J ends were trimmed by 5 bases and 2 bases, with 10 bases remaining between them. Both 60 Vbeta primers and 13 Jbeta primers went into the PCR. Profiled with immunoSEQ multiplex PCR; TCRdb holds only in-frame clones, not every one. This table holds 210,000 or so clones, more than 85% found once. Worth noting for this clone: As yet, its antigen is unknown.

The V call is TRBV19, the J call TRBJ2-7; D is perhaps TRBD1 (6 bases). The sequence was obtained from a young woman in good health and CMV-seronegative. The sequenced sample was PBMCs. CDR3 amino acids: CASSQGGPYEQYF. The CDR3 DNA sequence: TGTGCCAGTAGTCAAGGGGGTCCCTACGAGCAGTACTTC.